The present T cell receptor (beta chain) was sequenced within a study of cytomegalovirus exposure and HLA in healthy donors. Study conclusions and caveats: Many donors carried some public TCRs, although rarity characterized most TCR sequences.

The PCR was carried out with 60 Vbeta primers and 13 Jbeta primers. Some clones are missing from TCRdb's copy, which holds only in-frame ones; the method was immunoSEQ multiplex PCR. The data show about 130,000 clones, approximately 80% seen once. V was clipped by 1 base and J by 3 bases, with 12 bases between them. The CDR3 length is 15 residues. Germline V gene data show CDR1 as SGHRS and CDR2 as YFSETQ. Worth noting for this clone: Its specificity is not known.

The clonotype comes from a male donor in good health and CMV-seronegative. The J gene is TRBJ2-3, the V gene TRBV5-1, with a weak D call TRBD2 (5 bases). Sequencing used PBMCs. The CDR3 here is CASSLTGISTDTQYF. The DNA for the CDR3 is TGCGCCAGCAGCTTGACGGGGATTTCTACAGATACGCAGTATTTT.